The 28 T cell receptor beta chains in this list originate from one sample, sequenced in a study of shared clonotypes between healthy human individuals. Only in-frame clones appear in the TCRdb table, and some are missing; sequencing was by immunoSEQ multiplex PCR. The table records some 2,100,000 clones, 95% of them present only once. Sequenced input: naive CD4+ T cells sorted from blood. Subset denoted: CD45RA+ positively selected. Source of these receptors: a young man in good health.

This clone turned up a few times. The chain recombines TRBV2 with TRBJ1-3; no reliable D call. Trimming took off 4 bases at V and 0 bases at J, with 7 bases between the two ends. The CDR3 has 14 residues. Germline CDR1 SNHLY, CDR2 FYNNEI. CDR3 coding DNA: TGTGCCAGCAGTGGCGCGCGCTCTGGAAACACCATATATTTT. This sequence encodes CASSGARSGNTIYF.

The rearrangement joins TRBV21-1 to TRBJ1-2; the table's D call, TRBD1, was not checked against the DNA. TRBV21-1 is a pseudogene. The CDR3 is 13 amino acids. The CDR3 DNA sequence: TGTGCCAGCAAGAGACAGGGGATCTATGGCTACACCTTC. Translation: CASKRQGIYGYTF.

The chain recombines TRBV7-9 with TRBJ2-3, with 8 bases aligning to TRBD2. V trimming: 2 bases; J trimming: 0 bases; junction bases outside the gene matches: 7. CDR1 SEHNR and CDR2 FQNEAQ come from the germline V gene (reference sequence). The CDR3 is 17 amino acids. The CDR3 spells CASSLKGGGLSTDTQYF. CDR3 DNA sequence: TGTGCCAGCAGCTTAAAGGGCGGGGGGCTTAGCACAGATACGCAGTATTTT. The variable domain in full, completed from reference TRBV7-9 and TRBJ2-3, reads DTGVSQNPRHKITKRGQNVTFRCDPISEHNRLYWYRQTLGQGPEFLTYFQNEAQLEKSRLLSDRFSAERPKGSFSTLEIQRTEQGDSAMYLCASSLKGGGLSTDTQYFGPGTRLTVL.

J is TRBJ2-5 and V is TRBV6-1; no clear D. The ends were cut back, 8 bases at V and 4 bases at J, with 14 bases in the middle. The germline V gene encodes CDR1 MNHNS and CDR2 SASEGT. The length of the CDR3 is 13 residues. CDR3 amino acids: CASGSQGTETQYF. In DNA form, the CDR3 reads TGTGCCAGCGGATCTCAAGGAACAGAGACCCAGTACTTC.

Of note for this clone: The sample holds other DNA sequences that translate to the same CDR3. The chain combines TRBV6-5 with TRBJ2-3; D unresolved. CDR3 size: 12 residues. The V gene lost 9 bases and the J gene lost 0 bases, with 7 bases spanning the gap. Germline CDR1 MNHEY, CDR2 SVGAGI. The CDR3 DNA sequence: TGTGCCAGTTCTAGTAGCACAGATACGCAGTATTTT. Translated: CASSSSTDTQYF.

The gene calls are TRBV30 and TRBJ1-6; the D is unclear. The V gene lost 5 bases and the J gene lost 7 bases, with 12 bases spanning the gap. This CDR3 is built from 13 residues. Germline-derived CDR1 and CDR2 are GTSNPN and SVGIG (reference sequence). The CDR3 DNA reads TGTGCCTGGTGTGCGGAGGCCAATTCACCCCTCCACTTT. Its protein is CAWCAEANSPLHF.

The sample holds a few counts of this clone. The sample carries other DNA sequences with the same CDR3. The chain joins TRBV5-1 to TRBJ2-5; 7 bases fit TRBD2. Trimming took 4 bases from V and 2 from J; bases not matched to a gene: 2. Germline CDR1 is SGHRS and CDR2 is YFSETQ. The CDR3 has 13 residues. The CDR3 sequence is CASSGGLQETQYF. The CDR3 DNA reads TGCGCCAGCAGCGGGGGACTACAAGAGACCCAGTACTTC.

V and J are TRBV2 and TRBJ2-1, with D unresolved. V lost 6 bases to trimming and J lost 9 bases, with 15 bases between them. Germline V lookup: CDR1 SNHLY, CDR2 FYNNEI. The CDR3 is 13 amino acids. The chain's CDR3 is CASSLTPLSEQFF. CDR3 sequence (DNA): TGTGCCAGCAGCCTTACCCCGTTGAGTGAGCAGTTCTTC.

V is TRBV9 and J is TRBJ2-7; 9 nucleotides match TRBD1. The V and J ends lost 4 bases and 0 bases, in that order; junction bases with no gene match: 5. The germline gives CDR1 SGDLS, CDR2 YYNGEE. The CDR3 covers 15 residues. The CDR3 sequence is CASSSGTGPSYEQYF. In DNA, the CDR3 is TGTGCCAGCAGCTCCGGGACAGGGCCCTCCTACGAGCAGTACTTC.

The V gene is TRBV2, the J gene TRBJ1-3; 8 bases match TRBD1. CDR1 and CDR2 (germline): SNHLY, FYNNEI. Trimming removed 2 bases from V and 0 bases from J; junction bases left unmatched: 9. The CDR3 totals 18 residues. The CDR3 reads CASSERGQGAASGNTIYF. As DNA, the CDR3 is TGTGCCAGCAGTGAAAGAGGACAGGGAGCGGCCTCTGGAAACACCATATATTTT.

The CDR3 coding sequence is TGTGCCAGCAGCTTAGGGACTAGCGGGAGAACCGGGGAGCTGTTTTTT. Protein: CASSLGTSGRTGELFF. The chain combines TRBV7-2 with TRBJ2-2; 13 bases are shared with TRBD2. V dropped 1 base and J dropped 5; count of bases not matched to a gene: 1. The length of the CDR3 is 16 residues. Germline V CDR1 and CDR2: SGHTA, FQGNSA.

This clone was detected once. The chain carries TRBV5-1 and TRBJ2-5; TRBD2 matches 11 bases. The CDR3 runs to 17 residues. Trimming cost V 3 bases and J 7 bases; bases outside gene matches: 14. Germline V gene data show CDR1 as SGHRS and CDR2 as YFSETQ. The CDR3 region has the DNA TGCGCCAGCAGCTCCTCGACTAGCGGGGCGATTAAAGGGACCCAGTACTTC. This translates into CASSSSTSGAIKGTQYF. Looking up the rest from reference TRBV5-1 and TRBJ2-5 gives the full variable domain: KAGVTQTPRYLIKTRGQQVTLSCSPISGHRSVSWYQQTPGQGLQFLFEYFSETQRNKGNFPGRFSGRQFSNSRSEMNVSTLELGDSALYLCASSSSTSGAIKGTQYFGPGTRLLVL.

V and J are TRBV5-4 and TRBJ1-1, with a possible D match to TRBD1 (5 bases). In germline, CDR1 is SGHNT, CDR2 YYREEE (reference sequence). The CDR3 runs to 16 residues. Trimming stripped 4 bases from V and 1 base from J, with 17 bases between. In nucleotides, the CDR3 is TGTGCCAGCAGCGCGGGCCGGGGCCCCGGGAACACTGAAGCTTTCTTT. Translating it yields CASSAGRGPGNTEAFF.

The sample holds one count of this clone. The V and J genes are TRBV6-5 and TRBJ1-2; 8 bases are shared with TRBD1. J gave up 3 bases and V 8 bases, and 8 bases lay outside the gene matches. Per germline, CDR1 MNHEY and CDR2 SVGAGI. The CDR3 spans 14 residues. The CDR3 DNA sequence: TGTGCCAGCGCCTCCGGGACAGGATACTATGGCTACACCTTC. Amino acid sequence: CASASGTGYYGYTF.

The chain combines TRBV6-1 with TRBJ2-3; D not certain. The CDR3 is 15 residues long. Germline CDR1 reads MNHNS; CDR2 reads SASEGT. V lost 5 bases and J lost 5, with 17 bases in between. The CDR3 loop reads CASSPRLIGGDTQYF. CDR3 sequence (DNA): TGTGCCAGCAGTCCCCGACTCATCGGCGGAGATACGCAGTATTTT.

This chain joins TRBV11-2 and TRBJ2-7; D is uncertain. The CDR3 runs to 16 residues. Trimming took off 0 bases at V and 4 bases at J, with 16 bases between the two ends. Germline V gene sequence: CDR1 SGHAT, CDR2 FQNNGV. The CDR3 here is CASSLDFRQAIYEQYF. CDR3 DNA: TGTGCCAGCAGCTTAGACTTCCGCCAGGCGATATACGAGCAGTACTTC.

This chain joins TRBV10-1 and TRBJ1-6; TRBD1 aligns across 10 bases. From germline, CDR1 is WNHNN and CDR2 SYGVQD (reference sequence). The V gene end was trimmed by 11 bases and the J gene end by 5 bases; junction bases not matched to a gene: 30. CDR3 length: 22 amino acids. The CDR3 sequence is CAGVPGQGILVSHTTDNSPLHF. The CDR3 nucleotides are TGCGCCGGCGTGCCGGGACAGGGGATTTTAGTCTCCCACACCACTGATAATTCACCCCTCCACTTT.

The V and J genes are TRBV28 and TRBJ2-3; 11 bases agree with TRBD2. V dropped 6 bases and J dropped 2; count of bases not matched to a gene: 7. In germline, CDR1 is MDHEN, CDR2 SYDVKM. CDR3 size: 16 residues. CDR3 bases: TGTGCCAGCAGCGAAGGGACTAGCGGAATCACAGATACGCAGTATTTT. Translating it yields CASSEGTSGITDTQYF.

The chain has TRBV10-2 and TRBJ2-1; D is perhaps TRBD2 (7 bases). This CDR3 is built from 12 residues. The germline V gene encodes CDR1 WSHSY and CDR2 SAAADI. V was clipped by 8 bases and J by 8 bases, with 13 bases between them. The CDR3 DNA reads TGCGCCAGCTCCTCGGGGGGCGATGAGCAGTTCTTC. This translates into CASSSGGDEQFF.

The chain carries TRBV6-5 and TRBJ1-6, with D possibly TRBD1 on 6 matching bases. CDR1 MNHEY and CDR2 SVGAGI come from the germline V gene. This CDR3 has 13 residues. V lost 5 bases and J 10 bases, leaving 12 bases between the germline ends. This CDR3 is CASSTTGRSPLHF. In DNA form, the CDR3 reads TGTGCCAGCAGTACCACAGGGAGATCACCCCTCCACTTT.

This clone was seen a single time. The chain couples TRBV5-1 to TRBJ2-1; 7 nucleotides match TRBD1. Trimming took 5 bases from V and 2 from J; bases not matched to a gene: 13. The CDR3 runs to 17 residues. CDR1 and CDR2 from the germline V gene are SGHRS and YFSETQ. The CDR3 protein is CASSPPTGPRTYNEQFF. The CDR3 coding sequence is TGCGCCAGCAGTCCACCGACAGGGCCACGGACCTACAATGAGCAGTTCTTC.

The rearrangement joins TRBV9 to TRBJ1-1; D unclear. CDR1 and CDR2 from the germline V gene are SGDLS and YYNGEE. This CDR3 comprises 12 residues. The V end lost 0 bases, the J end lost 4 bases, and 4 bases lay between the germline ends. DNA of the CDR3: TGTGCCAGCAGCGTAGGCTTCACTGAAGCTTTCTTT. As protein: CASSVGFTEAFF.

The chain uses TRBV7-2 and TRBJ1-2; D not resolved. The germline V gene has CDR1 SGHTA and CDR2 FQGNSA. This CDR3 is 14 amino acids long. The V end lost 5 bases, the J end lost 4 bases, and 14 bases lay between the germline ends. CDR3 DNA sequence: TGTGCCAGCAGCCCCGGAAACAGCTTCTATGGCTACACCTTC. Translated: CASSPGNSFYGYTF.

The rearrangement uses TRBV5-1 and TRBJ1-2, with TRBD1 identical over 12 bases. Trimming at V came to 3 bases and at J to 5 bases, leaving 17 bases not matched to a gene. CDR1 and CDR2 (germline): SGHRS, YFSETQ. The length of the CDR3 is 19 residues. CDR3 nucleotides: TGCGCCAGCAGCTCTACGTCCCGGGACAGGGGGCGAGGGTGGTATGGCTACACCTTC. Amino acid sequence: CASSSTSRDRGRGWYGYTF.

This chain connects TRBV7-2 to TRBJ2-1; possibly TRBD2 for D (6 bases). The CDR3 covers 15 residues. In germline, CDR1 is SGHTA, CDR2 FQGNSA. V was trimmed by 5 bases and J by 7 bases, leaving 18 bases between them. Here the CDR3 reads CASSPRASVGNEQFF. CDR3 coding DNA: TGTGCCAGCAGCCCCCGTGCTAGCGTAGGGAATGAGCAGTTCTTC.

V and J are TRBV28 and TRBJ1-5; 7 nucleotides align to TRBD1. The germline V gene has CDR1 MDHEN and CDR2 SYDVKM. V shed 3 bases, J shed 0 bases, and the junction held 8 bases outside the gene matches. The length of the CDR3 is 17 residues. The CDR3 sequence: CASSFLRGPDSNQPQHF. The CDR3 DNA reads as TGTGCCAGCAGTTTCCTGAGGGGGCCGGATAGCAATCAGCCCCAGCATTTT.

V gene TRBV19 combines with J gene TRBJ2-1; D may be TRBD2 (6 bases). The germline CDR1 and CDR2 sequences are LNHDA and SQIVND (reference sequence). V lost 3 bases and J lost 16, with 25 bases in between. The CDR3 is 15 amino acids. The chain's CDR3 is CASSISGTPTIGSFF. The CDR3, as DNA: TGTGCCAGTAGTATTAGCGGTACCCCGACAATCGGTTCATTCTTC.

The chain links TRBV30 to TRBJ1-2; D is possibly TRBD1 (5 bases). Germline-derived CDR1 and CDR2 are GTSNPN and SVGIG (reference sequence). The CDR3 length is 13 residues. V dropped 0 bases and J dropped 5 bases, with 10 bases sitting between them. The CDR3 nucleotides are TGTGCCTGGAGTGTGGGGGGGTTATATGGCTACACCTTC. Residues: CAWSVGGLYGYTF.